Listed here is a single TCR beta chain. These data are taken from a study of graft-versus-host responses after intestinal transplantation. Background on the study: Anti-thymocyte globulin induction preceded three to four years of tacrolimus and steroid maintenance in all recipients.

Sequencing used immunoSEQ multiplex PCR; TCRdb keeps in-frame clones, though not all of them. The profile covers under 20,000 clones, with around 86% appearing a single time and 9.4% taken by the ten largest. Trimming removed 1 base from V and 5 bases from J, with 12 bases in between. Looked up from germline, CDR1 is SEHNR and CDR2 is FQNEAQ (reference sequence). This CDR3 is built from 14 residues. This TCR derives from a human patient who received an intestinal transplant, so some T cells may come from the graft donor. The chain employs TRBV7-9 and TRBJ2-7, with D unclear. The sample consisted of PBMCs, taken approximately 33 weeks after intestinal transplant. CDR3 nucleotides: TGTGCCAGCAGCTTAGAAGGATATTACAACGAGCAGTACTTC. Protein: CASSLEGYYNEQYF.